This T cell receptor beta chain is from a study of graft-versus-host responses after intestinal transplantation. About the study: All recipients got anti-thymocyte globulin induction, then tacrolimus and steroids for roughly 3 years.

Findings and caveats of the study: Circulating GvH clone levels at their peak were associated with HvG declines (early post-transplant). The recipient marrow held GvH clones, and some of them showed up first in ileum or blood.

CDR3 length: 13 residues. Germline CDR1 MNHEY, CDR2 SMNVEV (reference sequence). Losses at the gene ends were 5 bases for V and 2 bases for J; bases not matched to a gene: 2. Sequencing was performed with immunoSEQ multiplex PCR; in TCRdb, only in-frame clones are kept and a portion is missing. Of about 47,000 clones listed, over 85% are singletons. On this clone itself: Its target is unknown.

The sequencing used PBMCs, collected more than 310 days after intestinal transplant. The rearrangement joins TRBV27 to TRBJ1-2, with 7 bases that match TRBD1. The sequence was obtained from a human patient who received an intestinal transplant, so some T cells may come from the graft donor. CDR3 coding DNA: TGTGCCAGCAGTACAGGGGCCAACTATGGCTACACCTTC. The encoded protein is CASSTGANYGYTF.